This record concerns one T cell receptor beta chain sequence. The data were produced by immunoSEQ multiplex PCR, yet TCRdb's version contains in-frame clones alone and is incomplete. The sample lists 60,000 or so clones; 81% were seen once. This sample was taken from a study of PD-L1 blockade in urothelial cancer. Whole-study context: Male sex and bladder-origin urothelial cancer were recorded for twenty-five of 29 patients.

Specified time point: pretreatment peripheral blood. Germline CDR1 is LGHNA and CDR2 is YNFKEQ. V lost 2 bases, J lost 3 bases, and 14 bases lay in between. The CDR3 spans 15 residues. The sequence derives from a man aged 70-80 years with urothelial cancer. Source: PBMCs, taken around atezolizumab (anti-PD-L1) treatment. V gene TRBV4-2 combines with J gene TRBJ2-7, with D maybe TRBD2 (6 bases). Here the CDR3 DNA reads TGTGCCAGCAGCCAAAATACGGGAGCTTACTACGAGCAGTACTTC. This sequence encodes CASSQNTGAYYEQYF.